One and the same sample provided the 4 T cell receptor beta chains below, sequenced in a study of CD8+ T cells in alopecia areata. Isolated RNA was reverse transcribed into cDNA used as the sequencing template. Measured with immunoSEQ multiplex PCR; TCRdb has only the in-frame clones, and not every one. The repertoire holds about 120,000 clones, with 55% to 65% as singletons. The sample taken for sequencing was CD4+ T cells sorted from blood. The receptors here all came from a human donor in good health.

This chain links TRBV23-1 with TRBJ1-6; 7 nucleotides align to TRBD1. TRBV23-1 is reported as an ORF; its role is uncertain. After removal of 4 bases from V and 4 bases from J, the junction contained 19 bases not matched to a gene. The CDR3 covers 20 residues. This CDR3 reads CASSPHFRRDRSIYNSPLHF. The CDR3, as DNA: TGCGCCAGCAGTCCCCATTTTCGCCGGGACAGAAGTATTTATAATTCACCCCTCCACTTT.

J is TRBJ1-1 and V is TRBV30; tentative D call: TRBD1 (5 bases). CDR1 GTSNPN and CDR2 SVGIG come from the germline V gene (reference sequence). This CDR3 region has 11 residues. The germline V and J ends were trimmed by 5 bases and 6 bases, with 10 bases remaining between them. The CDR3 nucleotides are TGTGCCTGGGGGACGGGACCTGAAGCTTTCTTT. Encoded protein: CAWGTGPEAFF.

The chain carries TRBV29-1 and TRBJ2-1; 11 bases are a match to TRBD2. The CDR3 is 11 residues long. Germline values: CDR1 SQVTM, CDR2 ANQGSEA. With V trimmed by 6 bases and J by 13 bases, 5 bases remained unmatched. CDR3 bases: TGCAGCGTAGGTAGCGGGGGGGAACAGTTCTTC. Amino acids: CSVGSGGEQFF.

This clone was picked up a small number of times. The rearrangement links TRBV27 to TRBJ1-2; D is ambiguous. The CDR3 consists of 10 residues. V was shortened by 7 bases and J by 8 bases, with 8 bases between the two germline ends. Germline V gene data show CDR1 as MNHEY and CDR2 as SMNVEV (reference sequence). DNA of the CDR3: TGTGCCAGCAATCAAGGAGGCTACACCTTC. It encodes CASNQGGYTF.